The present T cell receptor (beta chain) was sequenced within a study of T cells after yellow fever vaccination (dated by TCRdb to about 2019). Regarding the study in general: The SMART-Seq v4 Ultra Low Input RNA kit was used to prepare libraries from fractions with low cell numbers. To follow T-cell clones before and after both primary and booster YFV17D yellow fever vaccination, bulk TCR alpha and beta repertoires underwent longitudinal sequencing. Two healthy male donors, one aged 18 to 30 and one aged 30 to 40 years, were included in the cohort. Blood samples were taken at several timepoints before and after primary and secondary immunization, and bulk PBMC replicates and cell subsets were isolated. General findings and caveats noted by the study authors: The secondary T-cell response was found to be weaker but faster than the primary response, with a peak reached on day 5 rather than on day 15. Computational filtering was needed because FACS-sorted repertoires could contain abundant contaminating clonotypes from the bulk population. Because the study included only two donors, the extent to which the findings can be generalized is limited. A small fraction of clonotypes showed up in both the CD4 and CD8 compartments, probably as a result of convergent recombination. After the booster, most clones that had expanded after primary vaccination were detected again (around 96% of CD4 and under 90% of CD8), suggesting broad maintenance of memory.

The germline V gene sets CDR1 to SGHTA and CDR2 to FQGTGA. Counted from cysteine to phenylalanine, this CDR3 has 15 amino acids. Solely the CDR3 DNA is kept, with 45 bases framed from the first base. Compared with germline, V lacks 3 bases and J lacks 6 bases; bases without a gene match: 4. TCR cDNA was made using 5'RACE template switching, a step that added a universal primer site and unique molecular identifiers. Priming for cDNA synthesis came from both the TCR alpha and TCR beta constant segments. Library amplification used two PCR steps, and the second PCR step added sample barcodes and sequencing adapters. Libraries were sequenced on Illumina HiSeq 2500 (2x100 bp) or NovaSeq (2x150 bp). In the paper's pipeline: Reads were demultiplexed and collapsed into UMI consensus sequences with MIGEC, and V(D)J alignment was performed with MiXCR. Clonotypes responding to the vaccine were identified with edgeR on replicate PBMC samples, with the criteria of FDR below 0.01 and a log2 fold change above 5 up to day 15. Each bulk clonotype received a CD4 or CD8 identity based on whether the sequenced CD4 or CD8 repertoire contained that clonotype at higher abundance. Using fastp at Q25 and MiXCR, TCRdb reprocessed the public reads and kept productive beta chains. Each record represents a unique CDR3 protein, reported with the most common genes and DNA among its rows. These V and J calls are TCRdb output, not the study's own analysis. For this sample there are around 500,000 distinct CDR3 sequences; 21% appear just once. The ten biggest clones cover around 17% of the sample.

In the paper's terms, the treatment or condition label means: live attenuated yellow fever vaccine strain. At each blood-draw timepoint, two biological replicates of bulk PBMCs were collected. PBMCs were isolated from peripheral blood using a standard Ficoll-Paque protocol. TriZol was used to extract RNA from bulk PBMCs, from CD4 and CD8 fractions, and from dextramer-positive and dextramer-negative fractions. This clonotype was picked up a small number of times. Its antigen is currently not known. Per-nucleotide qualities are absent, and no much larger clonotype sits a single base away. This specimen consisted of PBMCs, obtained about 20 days after the first yellow fever vaccination. The sequence links TRBV7-3 to TRBJ2-2; 10 central nucleotides agree with TRBD2. This sequence originates from a young man who received the YFV17D yellow fever vaccine. The CDR3: CASSFQRGGPGELFF. The DNA sequence reads TGTGCCAGCAGCTTTCAGCGGGGGGGCCCCGGGGAGCTGTTTTTT.